The 9 T cell receptor beta chains in this list originate from one sample, sequenced in a study of cytomegalovirus exposure and HLA in healthy donors. The PCR had 60 Vbeta and 13 Jbeta primers. The table came from immunoSEQ multiplex PCR; TCRdb's copy has only in-frame clones and leaves some out. In the table there are around 170,000 clones, around three quarters of which are singletons. Specimen: PBMCs. These receptor sequences come from a woman in her thirties or forties in good health and CMV-seronegative.

The gene calls are TRBV6-5 and TRBJ2-7; tentative D call: TRBD1 (6 bases). The CDR3 runs 12 residues. Trimming took off 7 bases at V and 3 bases at J, with 10 bases between the two ends. CDR1 and CDR2 (germline): MNHEY, SVGAGI. CDR3 sequence reads: CASTSGVYEQYF. For the CDR3, the DNA is TGTGCCAGCACGTCAGGGGTCTACGAGCAGTACTTC.

This sequence joins TRBV5-1 and TRBJ2-5; D call uncertain. This CDR3 comprises 13 residues. Germline CDR1 is SGHRS and CDR2 is YFSETQ. The V end was cut by 4 bases, the J end by 4 bases, with 11 bases between. The CDR3 region is CASSEARRETQYF. CDR3 coding DNA: TGCGCCAGCAGCGAGGCCCGCAGAGAGACCCAGTACTTC.

This rearrangement joins TRBV7-6 to TRBJ2-3, with a possible D match to TRBD1 (6 bases). Trimming removed 4 bases at V and 0 bases at J, with 8 bases between. The CDR3 covers 14 residues. The V gene's germline CDR1 is SGHVS and CDR2 FNYEAQ. The DNA for the CDR3 is TGTGCCAGCAGCTCAAGGGGGAGCACAGATACGCAGTATTTT. This gives the protein CASSSRGSTDTQYF. The full variable domain, with the rest looked up from reference TRBV7-6 and TRBJ2-3, is GAGVSQSPRYKVTKRGQDVALRCDPISGHVSLYWYRQALGQGPEFLTYFNYEAQQDKSGLPNDRFSAERPEGSISTLTIQRTEQRDSAMYRCASSSRGSTDTQYFGPGTRLTVL.

With respect to this clone: Mismatch with germline at one junction end may stem from a read error. The genes are TRBV7-7 and TRBJ2-5; perhaps TRBD2 as D (5 bases). Germline CDR1 reads SSHAT; CDR2 reads FNYEAQ (reference sequence). There are 13 residues in the CDR3. DNA of the CDR3: TGTGCTAGCAGCCCTCCGGGATGGGAGACCCAGTACTTC. Its protein product is CASSPPGWETQYF. The full variable domain, completed using reference TRBV7-7 and TRBJ2-5, is GAGVSQSPRYKVTKRGQDVTLRCDPISSHATLYWYQQALGQGPEFLTYFNYEAQPDKSGLPSDRFSAERPEGSISTLTIQRTEQRDSAMYRCASSPPGWETQYFGPGTRLLVL.

This chain links TRBV7-9 with TRBJ2-7, with 13 bases fitting TRBD2. The CDR3 sequence is 15 residues long. Trimming took 5 bases from V and 6 from J; bases not matched to a gene: 7. Germline loops: CDR1 SEHNR, CDR2 FQNEAQ (reference sequence). As DNA, the CDR3 is TGTGCCAGCAGCCCCCGGACTAGCGGGAGTCGCGAGCAGTACTTC. Protein: CASSPRTSGSREQYF.

As DNA, the CDR3 is TGTGCCAGCAGCTTAGGGGTCGGGCAGTACTTC. Its protein product is CASSLGVGQYF. V and J are TRBV5-6 and TRBJ2-7, with TRBD1 as a possible D gene (5 bases). Germline CDR1 reads SGHDT; CDR2 reads YYEEEE. The CDR3 has 11 residues. V gave up 2 bases and J gave up 9 bases, with 9 bases separating them.

As for this clone: One junction end does not reproduce the germline sequence, and a read error may be involved. The V call is TRBV11-3, the J call TRBJ2-1, with 8 positions matching TRBD2. Germline V CDR1 and CDR2: SGHNT, YENEEA. The CDR3 contains 15 residues. The chain's CDR3 is CASSLAGSSYNEQFF. DNA for the CDR3: TGTGCCAGCAGTTTAGCGGGAAGCTCCTACAATGAGCAGTTCTTC.

A single count supports this clone. V is TRBV2 and J is TRBJ2-1, with 7 bases that match TRBD2. Germline values: CDR1 SNHLY, CDR2 FYNNEI. V lost 0 bases and J lost 12; bases outside the gene matches: 14. The CDR3 extends over 16 amino acids. The CDR3 protein is CASSEARSGGGCGQFF. CDR3 bases: TGTGCCAGCAGTGAAGCGCGGTCGGGGGGTGGGTGCGGGCAGTTCTTC.

The gene calls are TRBV6-5 and TRBJ2-7, with 7 bases lining up with TRBD1. Germline CDR1 MNHEY, CDR2 SVGAGI. The CDR3 is 14 amino acids. The V and J ends lost 11 bases and 5 bases, in that order; junction bases with no gene match: 15. CDR3 region: CAHNRGTPTHEQYF. The CDR3 DNA follows: TGTGCCCACAACAGGGGAACACCAACCCACGAGCAGTACTTC.